These 16 T cell receptor beta chains came from one sample sequenced in a study of long-term antiretroviral therapy in people with HIV. It was version v3.0 of the immunoSEQ assay that was run at survey level. The data were produced by immunoSEQ multiplex PCR, yet TCRdb's version contains in-frame clones alone and is incomplete. The data contain 2,500 to 3,000 clones, 79% of them singletons. The material sequenced was unsorted PBMCs, taken 0.4 years before starting antiretroviral therapy. The source is a woman aged 40 to 49 with HIV.

The V gene is TRBV28, the J gene TRBJ2-7, with a tentative D call TRBD1 (6 bases). Trimming cost V 3 bases and J 4 bases, with 13 bases left between them. Germline values: CDR1 MDHEN, CDR2 SYDVKM. The CDR3 covers 14 residues. The CDR3 is CASSFGTPTYEQYF. The DNA of the CDR3 is TGTGCCAGCAGTTTTGGGACACCAACTTACGAGCAGTACTTC.

The gene calls are TRBV23-1 and TRBJ2-7; D is tentatively TRBD1 or TRBD2 (6 bases each). TRBV23-1 is an ORF; its function is uncertain. Trimming removed 11 bases from V and 6 bases from J, with 23 bases in between. The CDR3 consists of 14 residues. The CDR3 spells CAGRRGSYPFEQYF. CDR3 nucleotides: TGCGCCGGGAGGAGGGGGAGTTACCCTTTCGAGCAGTACTTC.

V usage is TRBV28 and J usage is TRBJ2-7, with D possibly matching TRBD2 (5 bases). Trimming cost V 6 bases and J 2 bases, with 20 bases left between them. Germline V gene data show CDR1 as MDHEN and CDR2 as SYDVKM. The length of the CDR3 is 16 residues. Written as DNA, the CDR3 is TGTGCCAGCAGCCCTGTGAAACTAGGAAGTACCTACGAGCAGTACTTC. Translation: CASSPVKLGSTYEQYF.

The J gene is TRBJ1-5, the V gene TRBV13; D gene unclear. Germline CDR1 PRHDT, CDR2 FYEKMQ (reference sequence). V gave up 2 bases and J gave up 2 bases, with 4 bases separating them. This CDR3 comprises 13 residues. The CDR3 coding sequence is TGTGCCAGCAGCTTAAACCGCAATCAGCCCCAGCATTTT. Translating it yields CASSLNRNQPQHF.

The V and J genes are TRBV4-1 and TRBJ1-5, with 9 bases lining up with TRBD1. Trimming took 0 bases from V and 6 from J; bases not matched to a gene: 6. Germline values: CDR1 MGHRA, CDR2 YSYEKL. This CDR3 comprises 16 residues. The CDR3 DNA reads TGCGCCAGCAGCCAAGAAGGGACAGGGACACGTCAGCCCCAGCATTTT. Translated: CASSQEGTGTRQPQHF.

The rearrangement links TRBV4-2 to TRBJ2-1; D is ambiguous. The V end was cut by 3 bases, the J end by 0 bases, with 21 bases between. Germline loops: CDR1 LGHNA, CDR2 YNFKEQ. The CDR3 is 19 amino acids. The CDR3, as DNA: TGTGCCAGCAGCCAGCCTATGGACGCTTCCCTTAGCTCCTACAATGAGCAGTTCTTC. Translating it yields CASSQPMDASLSSYNEQFF.

This chain uses TRBV15 with TRBJ2-1; D is perhaps TRBD1 or TRBD2 (5 bases each). Germline CDR1 LNHNV, CDR2 YYDKDF (reference sequence). The CDR3 totals 16 residues. Trimming removed 0 bases at V and 2 bases at J, with 11 bases between. The CDR3 reads CATSRDRDGPYNEQFF. DNA of the CDR3: TGTGCCACCAGCAGAGATCGGGACGGACCCTACAATGAGCAGTTCTTC.

The chain recombines TRBV5-6 with TRBJ2-7; D might be TRBD2 (6 bases). V lost 5 bases and J lost 1, with 13 bases in between. The CDR3 is 14 amino acids. Germline CDR1 SGHDT, CDR2 YYEEEE. Here the CDR3 reads CASRILGTSYEQYF. The CDR3 coding sequence is TGTGCCAGCAGAATCCTGGGGACTTCCTACGAGCAGTACTTC.

V gene TRBV5-6 combines with J gene TRBJ2-1; no definite D call. There are 11 residues in the CDR3. Germline loops: CDR1 SGHDT, CDR2 YYEEEE. Trimming left V 4 bases short and J 15 bases short, with 14 bases between. CDR3 sequence (DNA): TGTGCCAGCAGCACCAGATCAGAAGTGTTCTTC. It yields the protein CASSTRSEVFF. Complete variable domain (other parts from reference TRBV5-6 and TRBJ2-1): DAGVTQSPTHLIKTRGQQVTLRCSPKSGHDTVSWYQQALGQGPQFIFQYYEEEERQRGNFPDRFSGHQFPNYSSELNVNALLLGDSALYLCASSTRSEVFFGPGTRLTVL.

The genes are TRBV7-9 and TRBJ2-1; D is undetermined. This CDR3 contains 12 residues. V shed 3 bases and J shed 5 bases, with 5 bases lying between them. Germline V gene data show CDR1 as SEHNR and CDR2 as FQNEAQ (reference sequence). CDR3 in amino acids: CASSLENNEQFF. CDR3 in DNA: TGTGCCAGCAGCTTGGAAAACAATGAGCAGTTCTTC.

J is TRBJ1-2 and V is TRBV18, with D perhaps TRBD1 (5 bases). Trimming removed 3 bases at V and 1 base at J, with 18 bases between. Per germline, CDR1 KGHSH and CDR2 LQKENI. This CDR3 region has 17 residues. CDR3 sequence reads: CASSPVWVSDSNYGYTF. The CDR3 region has the DNA TGTGCCAGCTCACCGGTCTGGGTTTCTGACAGTAACTATGGCTACACCTTC.

The chain carries TRBV10-3 and TRBJ1-2; D is ambiguous. The CDR3 is 11 residues long. Germline V gene sequence: CDR1 ENHRY, CDR2 SYGVKD. V gave up 8 bases and J gave up 8 bases, with 12 bases separating them. The CDR3 DNA is TGTGCCATCGGGTTCGAGGGAGGCTACACCTTC. Its protein is CAIGFEGGYTF.

This chain joins TRBV19 and TRBJ1-4; D remains ambiguous. Germline CDR1 is LNHDA and CDR2 is SQIVND (reference sequence). V lost 2 bases and J lost 0, with 4 bases in between. This CDR3 comprises 14 residues. The CDR3 DNA sequence: TGTGCCAGTAGTATAATATCAACTAATGAAAAACTGTTTTTT. Protein product: CASSIISTNEKLFF.

This clone was counted only a few times. The chain couples TRBV6-5 to TRBJ2-2, with D unclear. The germline V gene encodes CDR1 MNHEY and CDR2 SVGAGI. This CDR3 comprises 15 residues. The CDR3 coding sequence is TGTGCTACTTCCCGCCAAGTCTCGAACACCGGGGAGCTGTTTTTT. Translated: CATSRQVSNTGELFF.

This sequence joins TRBV19 and TRBJ2-5; the match to TRBD2 covers 7 bases. Germline CDR1 LNHDA, CDR2 SQIVND (reference sequence). There are 14 residues in the CDR3. The ends lost 1 base at V and 3 bases at J; junction bases unmatched: 2. CDR3 amino acids: CASSIAGREETQYF. Here the CDR3 DNA reads TGTGCCAGTAGTATAGCTGGGAGGGAAGAGACCCAGTACTTC.

This sequence joins TRBV7-2 and TRBJ2-1, with D uncertain. Germline assignment: CDR1 SGHTA and CDR2 FQGNSA. The ends were cut back, 5 bases at V and 0 bases at J, with 17 bases in the middle. CDR3 size: 17 residues. The CDR3 protein is CASSPWVYYSSYNEQFF. For the CDR3, the DNA is TGTGCCAGCAGCCCGTGGGTGTACTACAGCTCCTACAATGAGCAGTTCTTC. The variable domain in full, with the rest retrieved from reference TRBV7-2 and TRBJ2-1, is GAGVSQSPSNKVTEKGKDVELRCDPISGHTALYWYRQSLGQGLEFLIYFQGNSAPDKSGLPSDRFSAERTGGSVSTLTIQRTQQEDSAVYLCASSPWVYYSSYNEQFFGPGTRLTVL.